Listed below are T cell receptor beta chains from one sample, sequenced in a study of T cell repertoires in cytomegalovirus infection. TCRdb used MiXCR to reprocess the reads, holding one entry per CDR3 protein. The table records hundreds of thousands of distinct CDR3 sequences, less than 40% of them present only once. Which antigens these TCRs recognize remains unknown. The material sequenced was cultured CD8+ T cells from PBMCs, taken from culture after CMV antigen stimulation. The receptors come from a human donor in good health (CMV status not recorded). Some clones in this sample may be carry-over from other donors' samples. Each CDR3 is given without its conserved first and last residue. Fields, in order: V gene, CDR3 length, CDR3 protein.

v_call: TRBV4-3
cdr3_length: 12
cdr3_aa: ASSPTGSGTEAF

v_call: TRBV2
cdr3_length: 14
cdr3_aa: ASSGGPNRPYNEQF

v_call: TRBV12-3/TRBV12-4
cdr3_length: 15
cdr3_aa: ASSSSGQQVGAYEQY

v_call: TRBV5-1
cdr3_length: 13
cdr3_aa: ASRDGGASTDTQY

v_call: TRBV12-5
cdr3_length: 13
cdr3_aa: ASGRWPGSNQPQH

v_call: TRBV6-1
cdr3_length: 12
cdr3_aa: ATLGTAALWELF

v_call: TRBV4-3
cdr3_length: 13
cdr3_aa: ASSQDHRDQETQY

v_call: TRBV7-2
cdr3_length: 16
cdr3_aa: ASSPRVAGPSSYNEQF

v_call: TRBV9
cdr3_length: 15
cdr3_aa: ASSVGLRPGPQETQY

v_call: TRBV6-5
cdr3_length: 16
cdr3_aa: ATSSSYGLAAATDTQY

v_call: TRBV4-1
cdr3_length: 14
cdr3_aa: ASSQPGHRGGTEAF

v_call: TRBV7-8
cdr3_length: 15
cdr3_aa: ASSEGAGSPSGNTIY

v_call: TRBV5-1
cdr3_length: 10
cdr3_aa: ASSFLEAELF

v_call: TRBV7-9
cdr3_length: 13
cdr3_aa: ASSLISALDTEAF

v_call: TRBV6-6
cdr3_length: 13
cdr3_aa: ASILGQGITDTQY

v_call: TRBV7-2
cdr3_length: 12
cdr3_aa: ASSLSTGTYGYT

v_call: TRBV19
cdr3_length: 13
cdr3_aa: ASSIGWDMNTEAF

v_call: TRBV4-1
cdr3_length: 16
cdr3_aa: ASSQGSYRGLSNQPQH

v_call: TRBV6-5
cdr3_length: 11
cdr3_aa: ASSYSGGAPQY

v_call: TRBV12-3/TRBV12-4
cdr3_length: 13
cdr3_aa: ASSLSQTGPVGYT

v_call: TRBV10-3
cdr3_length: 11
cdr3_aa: AISERIKDEQF

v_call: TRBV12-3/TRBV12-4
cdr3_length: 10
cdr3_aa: ASSAGRHEQY

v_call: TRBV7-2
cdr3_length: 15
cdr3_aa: ASSLAGAMSSYNEQF

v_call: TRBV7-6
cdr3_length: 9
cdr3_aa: ASSSAGQQF

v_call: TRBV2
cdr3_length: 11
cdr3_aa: ASSPPDGRGLE

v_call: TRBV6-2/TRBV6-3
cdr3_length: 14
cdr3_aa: ASSNEPRERRYGYT

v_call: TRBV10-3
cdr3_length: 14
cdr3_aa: AISATLGTGNNEQF

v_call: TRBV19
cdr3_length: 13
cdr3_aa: ASRNSDGGFYEQY

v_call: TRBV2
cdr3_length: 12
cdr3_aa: ASASSIAKNIQY

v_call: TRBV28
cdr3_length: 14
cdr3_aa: ASSGLAGGPRDIQY

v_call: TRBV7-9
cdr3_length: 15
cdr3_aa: ASSPPLTELNTGELF

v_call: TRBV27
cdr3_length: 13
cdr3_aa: ASSSELAGANEQF

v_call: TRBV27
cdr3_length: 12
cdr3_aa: ASSLTGLNEKLF

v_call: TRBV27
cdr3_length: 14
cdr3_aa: ASRQASGGPLLTQY

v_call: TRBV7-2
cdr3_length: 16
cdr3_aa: ASSLFRFSSSYNSPLH

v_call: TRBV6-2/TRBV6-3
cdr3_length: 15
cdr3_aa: ASFPPGPSSGANVLT

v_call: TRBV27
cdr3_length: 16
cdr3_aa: ASRGYQSGFMMNTEAF

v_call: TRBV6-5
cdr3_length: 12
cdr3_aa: ASSSDRLNTEAF